This T cell receptor beta chain was captured by sequencing in a study of OX40 agonist ivuxolimab in advanced cancers. This clone has only one observation. Deletions cut 4 bases from V and 7 bases from J, with 16 bases between. Looked up from germline, CDR1 is MNHEY and CDR2 is SMNVEV (reference sequence). The length of the CDR3 is 14 residues. This table comes from immunoSEQ multiplex PCR, and its TCRdb copy is limited to in-frame clones, with some not included. The table shows 81,000 or so clones, with about 92% occurring only once. The clonotype comes from an adult with an advanced solid tumor such as melanoma, head and neck, liver or kidney cancer. The V and J genes are TRBV27 and TRBJ1-1; D is possibly TRBD1 (5 bases). This specimen consisted of CD4+ or CD8+ T cells sorted from blood, obtained in a trial of the OX40 agonist ivuxolimab. The CDR3 loop is CASSSLGAPREAFF. The CDR3 DNA is TGTGCCAGCAGTTCATTAGGGGCGCCCCGTGAAGCTTTCTTT.